These 7 T cell receptor beta chains share one sample of origin, sequenced in a study of beta chain features in type 1 diabetes. General observations from the study: All four CD4+ subsets of Type 1 diabetes patients contained TCRB CDR3s that were moderately but significantly shorter.

Their target antigens are unknown. The authors reverse transcribed all of the isolated RNA, so sequencing captured expressed TCRB transcripts. Clones were read by immunoSEQ multiplex PCR, and TCRdb kept only the in-frame ones, dropping some. The sample has hundreds of thousands of clones, over 12% seen once. Sequencing was done on a sample of naive CD4+ T cells from blood. The receptors stem from a man aged 18 to 30 with type 1 diabetes.

This clone has just a few counts. This rearrangement joins TRBV9 to TRBJ2-2; D gene uncertain. Germline V gives CDR1 SGDLS, CDR2 YYNGEE. Trimming took 0 bases from V and 0 from J, leaving 6 bases between them. The CDR3 is made up of 15 amino acids. DNA for the CDR3: TGTGCCAGCAGCGTAGTCGGAGCGAACACCGGGGAGCTGTTTTTT. Encoded protein: CASSVVGANTGELFF.

The J gene is TRBJ1-2, the V gene TRBV28, with 10 nucleotides matching TRBD1. Trimming cost V 5 bases and J 7 bases; bases outside gene matches: 10. Germline CDR1 is MDHEN and CDR2 is SYDVKM. The CDR3 is made up of 15 amino acids. This chain's CDR3 is CASSTLGQGVGGYTF. For the CDR3, the DNA is TGTGCCAGCAGTACTCTCGGACAGGGGGTTGGTGGCTACACCTTC.

This clone was seen a single time. The DNA for the CDR3 is TGCGCCAGCAGCCCTATGACCGGGACAGGCCTGATCTACGAGCAGTACTTC. Amino acid sequence: CASSPMTGTGLIYEQYF. The chain is built from TRBV5-1 and TRBJ2-7; TRBD1 agrees at 8 bases. The CDR3 has 17 amino acids. Per the germline V gene, CDR1 is SGHRS and CDR2 is YFSETQ. J gave up 3 bases and V 4 bases, and 15 bases lay outside the gene matches.

The gene calls are TRBV6-6 and TRBJ1-2; D not resolved. The ends were cut back, 8 bases at V and 8 bases at J, with 12 bases in the middle. The CDR3 is 11 residues long. CDR1 is MNHNY, CDR2 SVGAGI, per germline (reference sequence). CDR3 sequence reads: CASSDQAGYTF. The CDR3 bases are TGTGCCAGCTCTGACCAGGCAGGCTACACCTTC.

This clone occurred a few times. The J gene is TRBJ2-3, the V gene TRBV7-9, with no clear D. From germline, CDR1 is SEHNR and CDR2 FQNEAQ (reference sequence). This CDR3 has 11 amino acids. The CDR3 DNA reads TGTTTGTCGGGTGGCACAGATACGCAGTATTTT. Amino acid sequence: CLSGGTDTQYF.

The CDR3 here is CASSGTSGDYNEQFF. The CDR3 bases are TGTGCCAGCAGCGGGACTAGCGGGGACTACAATGAGCAGTTCTTC. V gene TRBV9 combines with J gene TRBJ2-1; 12 bases line up with TRBD2. Germline V gene data show CDR1 as SGDLS and CDR2 as YYNGEE. This CDR3 region has 15 residues. Losses at the gene ends were 3 bases for V and 3 bases for J; bases not matched to a gene: 1.

This clone was picked up a small number of times. The chain links TRBV18 to TRBJ1-2, with D tentatively TRBD1 (5 bases). Germline-derived CDR1 and CDR2 are KGHSH and LQKENI. The V end lost 6 bases, the J end lost 5 bases, and 13 bases lay between the germline ends. The CDR3 sequence is 13 residues long. CDR3 in DNA: TGTGCCAGCTCCGATAGACAGCTATATGGCTACACCTTC. Amino acid sequence: CASSDRQLYGYTF.